One and the same sample provided the 31 T cell receptor beta chains below, sequenced in a study of T cells after yellow fever vaccination (dated by TCRdb to about 2019). This specimen's treatment or condition label, interpreted: live attenuated yellow fever vaccine strain. The library came from 5' RACE. Reads for this sample came from an Illumina HiSeq 2500. In-frame beta chains were kept once TCRdb had trimmed the public reads at Q25 with fastp and called clones with MiXCR. Rows merge per CDR3 protein into single entries with the most common DNA and genes. Present in this sample are under 300,000 distinct CDR3 sequences, 10% to 15% of which were seen just once. 0.4% to 0.65% of the sample belongs to the ten largest clones. The starting material was CD4+ T cells sorted from PBMCs, obtained 45 days after the yellow fever booster vaccination. All receptors derive from a man aged 25-45 years who received the YFV17D yellow fever vaccine.

The J gene is TRBJ2-1, the V gene TRBV7-6, with 10 bases fitting TRBD2. Germline V gives CDR1 SGHVS, CDR2 FNYEAQ. This CDR3 has 15 residues. J lost 7 bases, V lost 5 bases, and 8 bases had no gene match. CDR3 nucleotide sequence: TGTGCCAGCAGCCTTCTAGCGGGAGCGTGGAATGAGCAGTTCTTC. Translated: CASSLLAGAWNEQFF.

V is TRBV6-6 and J is TRBJ1-1, with D maybe TRBD1 (5 bases). The CDR3 has 11 amino acids. V was cut by 8 bases and J by 4 bases, with 8 bases left in between. Germline V gene lookup returns CDR1 MNHNY and CDR2 SVGAGI (reference sequence). The CDR3 region is CASGGFTEAFF. The CDR3 nucleotides read TGTGCCAGCGGGGGATTCACTGAAGCTTTCTTT.

The sample holds many counts of this clonotype. This rearrangement joins TRBV18 to TRBJ2-6; 12 bases match TRBD1. This CDR3 is built from 17 residues. Unmatched junction bases numbered 6, after V lost 5 bases and J lost 4 bases. Germline V gives CDR1 KGHSH, CDR2 LQKENI. The CDR3 spells CASSRGQGAAGANVLTF. In DNA form, the CDR3 reads TGTGCCAGCTCAAGGGGACAGGGGGCAGCAGGGGCCAACGTCCTGACTTTC. The full variable domain, rest sourced from reference TRBV18 and TRBJ2-6, is NAGVMQNPRHLVRRRGQEARLRCSPMKGHSHVYWYRQLPEEGLKFMVYLQKENIIDESGMPKERFSAEFPKEGPSILRIQQVVRGDSAAYFCASSRGQGAAGANVLTFGAGSRLTVL.

This clonotype was seen at least ten times. J is TRBJ2-7 and V is TRBV20-1; the match to TRBD2 covers 7 bases. With 1 base clipped from V and 5 bases from J, the junction kept 5 bases outside the gene matches. Germline-derived CDR1 and CDR2 are DFQATT and SNEGSKA (reference sequence). The CDR3 has 13 amino acids. The DNA of the CDR3 is TGCAGTGCTAGAGTAGCAGGGACTAACGAGCAGTACTTC. This gives the protein CSARVAGTNEQYF.

As to this clonotype: Here the CDR3 omits its conserved ending phenylalanine or tryptophan, so a read error is the likely source. The limits of the CDR3 on the DNA are not certain, so only TCRdb's listed CDR3 is given. The chain combines TRBV5-6 with TRBJ2-1; the D segment call TRBD2 is taken from the table without a DNA check. CDR1 and CDR2 from the germline V gene are SGHDT and YYEEEE. The CDR3 numbers 12 amino acids, ends counted. Here the CDR3 reads CASSLRGLAGMV.

In its sample, this clonotype was seen a few times. The CDR3 region is CSALRASPYTGELFF. CDR3 DNA: TGCAGTGCTCTCCGGGCCTCACCCTACACCGGGGAGCTGTTTTTT. V gene TRBV20-1 combines with J gene TRBJ2-2; D not resolved. The germline CDR1 and CDR2 sequences are DFQATT and SNEGSKA (reference sequence). V lost 5 bases to trimming and J lost 3 bases, with 16 bases between them. CDR3 length equals 15 residues.

The table lists this clonotype with many counts. The chain joins TRBV20-1 to TRBJ2-3; 9 nucleotides line up with TRBD2. The length of the CDR3 is 13 residues. Germline V gives CDR1 DFQATT, CDR2 SNEGSKA (reference sequence). Germline trimming cut 3 bases from V and 6 bases from J; bases unmatched to any gene: 4. The CDR3: CSASASGRDTQYF. The CDR3 DNA sequence: TGCAGTGCTAGCGCAAGCGGGAGGGATACGCAGTATTTT.

The J gene is TRBJ2-1, the V gene TRBV2; D is unclear. Trimming took 7 bases from V and 6 from J, leaving 7 bases between them. The CDR3 is made up of 11 amino acids. In germline, CDR1 is SNHLY, CDR2 FYNNEI. CDR3 loop: CASKYSNEQFF. As DNA, the CDR3 is TGTGCCAGCAAGTATTCCAATGAGCAGTTCTTC.

The V and J genes are TRBV20-1 and TRBJ2-3; TRBD2 aligns across 10 bases. Germline CDR1 reads DFQATT; CDR2 reads SNEGSKA (reference sequence). The CDR3 runs to 15 residues. Trimming removed 2 bases from V and 1 base from J; junction bases left unmatched: 3. The DNA for the CDR3 is TGCAGTGCTAGAACTAGCGGGATTCGCACAGATACGCAGTATTTT. It specifies CSARTSGIRTDTQYF.

V is TRBV5-1 and J is TRBJ2-2; the D is unclear. Germline V CDR1 and CDR2: SGHRS, YFSETQ. The CDR3 loop spans 15 amino acids. The V end was cut by 4 bases, the J end by 2 bases, with 12 bases between. The CDR3 protein is CASSEGTANTGELFF. In nucleotides, the CDR3 is TGCGCCAGCAGCGAAGGAACAGCAAACACCGGGGAGCTGTTTTTT.

This clonotype appeared a few times. The chain carries TRBV12-3 or TRBV12-4 and TRBJ2-4; D is undetermined. V dropped 2 bases and J dropped 0 bases, with 8 bases sitting between them. This CDR3 is built from 15 residues. In DNA form, the CDR3 reads TGTGCCAGCAGTTTATCCCTCGTAGCCAAAAACATTCAGTACTTC. The encoded protein is CASSLSLVAKNIQYF.

This clonotype was seen a handful of times. This chain connects TRBV7-2 to TRBJ2-2, with D perhaps TRBD1 (6 bases). Germline assignment: CDR1 SGHTA and CDR2 FQGNSA. This CDR3 is built from 15 residues. Trimming stripped 6 bases from V and 5 bases from J, with 16 bases between. Here the CDR3 DNA reads TGTGCCAGCAGGCAGACACAGGGTAGGACCGGGGAGCTGTTTTTT. Translating it yields CASRQTQGRTGELFF.

This clonotype was detected only a few times. This chain links TRBV19 with TRBJ2-1, with 9 positions matching TRBD2. The J segment lost 8 bases and the V segment lost 6 bases, leaving 8 bases of the junction unmatched. The CDR3 has 14 residues. The germline gives CDR1 LNHDA, CDR2 SQIVND (reference sequence). The CDR3 coding sequence is TGTGCCAGTAGCGTGGCTAGCGGGACTTATGAGCAGTTCTTC. Residues: CASSVASGTYEQFF.

The chain couples TRBV29-1 to TRBJ2-1, with a tentative D call TRBD2 (5 bases). The CDR3 loop spans 12 amino acids. V was pared by 5 bases and J by 8 bases, with 13 bases between. CDR1 and CDR2 (germline): SQVTM, ANQGSEA. The CDR3 region has the DNA TGCAGCGTTAGCGGATTCCTGGATGAGCAGTTCTTC. This gives the protein CSVSGFLDEQFF.

A few counts support this clonotype. This rearrangement joins TRBV24-1 to TRBJ2-1; 15 bases align to TRBD2. Germline V lookup: CDR1 KGHDR, CDR2 SFDVKD. The CDR3 is 17 amino acids. V was pared by 4 bases and J by 9 bases, with 9 bases of the junction left unmatched. CDR3 region: CATSEAGTSGRIGEQFF. In nucleotides, the CDR3 is TGTGCCACCAGTGAGGCCGGGACTAGCGGGAGGATCGGTGAGCAGTTCTTC.

This clonotype has at least ten counts. The chain carries TRBV20-1 and TRBJ2-3, with D hard to call. Trimming left V 2 bases short and J 4 bases short, with 16 bases between. The length of the CDR3 is 15 residues. Germline CDR1 is DFQATT and CDR2 is SNEGSKA (reference sequence). The CDR3 DNA reads TGCAGTGCTAGACCGACCCTGGGGAATTCAGATACGCAGTATTTT. Translation gives CSARPTLGNSDTQYF.

CDR3 residues: CATSRGRTGELFF. CDR3 nucleotide sequence: TGTGCCACCAGTCGAGGCCGGACCGGGGAGCTGTTTTTT. The chain combines TRBV15 with TRBJ2-2; D is uncertain. CDR1 is LNHNV, CDR2 YYDKDF, per germline (reference sequence). The CDR3 covers 13 residues. V gave up 6 bases and J gave up 5 bases, with 10 bases separating them. The variable domain in full, completed from reference TRBV15 and TRBJ2-2, reads DAMVIQNPRYQVTQFGKPVTLSCSQTLNHNVMYWYQQKSSQAPKLLFHYYDKDFNNEADTPDNFQSRRPNTSFCFLDIRSPGLGDTAMYLCATSRGRTGELFFGEGSRLTVL.

The chain carries TRBV28 and TRBJ1-5, with 9 bases fitting TRBD1. The germline CDR1 and CDR2 sequences are MDHEN and SYDVKM. V dropped 2 bases and J dropped 5; count of bases not matched to a gene: 1. This CDR3 is 14 amino acids long. DNA for the CDR3: TGTGCCAGCAGTTTAGGGACAGGGCATCAGCCCCAGCATTTT. Its translation: CASSLGTGHQPQHF.

The table lists this clonotype with many counts. The gene calls are TRBV18 and TRBJ2-3; 9 nucleotides agree with TRBD2. After removal of 8 bases from V and 4 bases from J, the junction contained 7 bases not matched to a gene. This CDR3 has 14 residues. CDR1 is KGHSH, CDR2 LQKENI, per germline. CDR3 nucleotides: TGTGCCAGCAGTCCTGCGGGAGGGCCAGATACGCAGTATTTT. This codes for CASSPAGGPDTQYF.

The sample holds many counts of this clonotype. The chain is built from TRBV20-1 and TRBJ1-1; perhaps TRBD1 as D (6 bases). CDR1 is DFQATT, CDR2 SNEGSKA, per germline (reference sequence). The CDR3 loop spans 16 amino acids. V lost 1 base and J 1 base, leaving 16 bases between the germline ends. The CDR3 DNA reads as TGCAGTGCTAGAGGACCTCCGGGACACGGGAACACTGAAGCTTTCTTT. It codes for CSARGPPGHGNTEAFF.

This clonotype was seen a handful of times. J is TRBJ2-6 and V is TRBV29-1; the D is unclear. The CDR3 is made up of 14 amino acids. The ends were cut back, 6 bases at V and 0 bases at J, with 9 bases in the middle. Germline CDR1 SQVTM, CDR2 ANQGSEA. CDR3 amino acids: CSVHLGSGANVLTF. The CDR3, as DNA: TGCAGCGTCCACTTGGGCTCTGGGGCCAACGTCCTGACTTTC.

This clonotype appeared a few times. This chain links TRBV20-1 with TRBJ2-3; D possibly corresponds to TRBD1 (6 bases). Per the germline V gene, CDR1 is DFQATT and CDR2 is SNEGSKA (reference sequence). V lost 1 base and J 5 bases, leaving 16 bases between the germline ends. The CDR3 runs to 15 residues. CDR3 coding DNA: TGCAGTGCTAGAGTGCAGCCAGGGGCGCAAGATACGCAGTATTTT. Residues: CSARVQPGAQDTQYF.

The gene calls are TRBV30 and TRBJ2-1; a possible D gene is TRBD2 (5 bases). This CDR3 is built from 16 residues. Trimming removed 3 bases from V and 0 bases from J, with 15 bases in between. The germline V gene has CDR1 GTSNPN and CDR2 SVGIG (reference sequence). This chain's CDR3 is CAWRGKRKSSYNEQFF. CDR3 nucleotide sequence: TGTGCCTGGAGAGGGAAGCGGAAGAGCTCCTACAATGAGCAGTTCTTC.

There are a few counts of this clonotype. This chain connects TRBV11-2 to TRBJ1-3; maybe TRBD1 (5 bases). The V gene's germline CDR1 is SGHAT and CDR2 FQNNGV. The V end lost 2 bases, the J end lost 0 bases, and 11 bases lay between the germline ends. CDR3 length equals 16 residues. Here the CDR3 DNA reads TGTGCCAGCAGCTTATCTGACAGCTTCTCTGGAAACACCATATATTTT. This sequence encodes CASSLSDSFSGNTIYF.

V and J are TRBV18 and TRBJ1-2, with no clear D. Trimming took 4 bases from V and 6 from J, leaving 15 bases between them. Germline values: CDR1 KGHSH, CDR2 LQKENI. CDR3 length: 14 residues. CDR3 region: CASSLTSWGDGYTF. CDR3 bases: TGTGCCAGCTCACTCACCAGCTGGGGTGATGGCTACACCTTC.

CDR3 coding DNA: TGCGCCAGCAGCCACGAAGCGAGTAGCGGGTACGAGCAGTACTTC. This gives the protein CASSHEASSGYEQYF. The chain uses TRBV4-3 and TRBJ2-7; 7 nucleotides line up with TRBD2. CDR1 is LGHNA and CDR2 is YSLEER in the germline V gene. V gave up 3 bases and J gave up 4 bases; unmatched junction bases: 9. The CDR3 runs to 15 residues.

The chain is built from TRBV7-2 and TRBJ2-1; TRBD2 aligns across 10 bases. The CDR3 is 17 residues long. The V gene's germline CDR1 is SGHTA and CDR2 FQGNSA. After removal of 5 bases from V and 7 bases from J, the junction contained 14 bases not matched to a gene. The CDR3 region is CASSLSQGAGGKNEQFF. The CDR3 DNA sequence: TGTGCCAGCAGCCTCTCCCAGGGAGCGGGAGGGAAGAATGAGCAGTTCTTC.

V gene TRBV5-4 combines with J gene TRBJ2-3; 9 positions agree with TRBD1. The CDR3 has 15 amino acids. Germline assignment: CDR1 SGHNT and CDR2 YYREEE (reference sequence). The junction had 5 bases not matched to a gene; V was cut back by 6 bases and J by 0 bases. The CDR3 protein is CASTTGTGSTDTQYF. The CDR3 DNA reads TGTGCCAGCACGACCGGGACAGGGAGCACAGATACGCAGTATTTT.

This clonotype was seen repeatedly, ten times or more. The chain joins TRBV12-3 or TRBV12-4 to TRBJ2-3; 7 bases match TRBD2. The CDR3 contains 14 residues. V dropped 6 bases and J dropped 7; count of bases not matched to a gene: 10. The CDR3 nucleotides are TGTGCCAGCAGGGCTAGCGGAGGGGTGAATACGCAGTATTTT. It yields the protein CASRASGGVNTQYF.

This clonotype was seen ten or more times. V is TRBV27 and J is TRBJ2-2; D gene ambiguous. The V end was cut by 2 bases, the J end by 2 bases, with 6 bases between. The length of the CDR3 is 14 residues. Germline V CDR1 and CDR2: MNHEY, SMNVEV (reference sequence). In nucleotides, the CDR3 is TGTGCCAGCAGTTTAGAAGCTAACACCGGGGAGCTGTTTTTT. Residues: CASSLEANTGELFF.

The V call is TRBV6-1, the J call TRBJ2-7, with D perhaps matching TRBD1 or TRBD2 (5 bases each). Per germline, CDR1 MNHNS and CDR2 SASEGT. CDR3 length equals 14 residues. V gave up 5 bases and J gave up 6 bases, with 17 bases separating them. CDR3 DNA: TGTGCCAGCAGTACCCCGGGACCCGCCTCCGAGCAGTACTTC. This codes for CASSTPGPASEQYF.